This T cell receptor (beta chain) came from a study of blood T cell repertoires in COVID-19. Study background: Both acute and convalescent COVID-19 samples were obtained from the United States, Italy and Spain. Sources were T cells, B-cell-depleted T cells, or PBMCs; the material itself was cDNA or gDNA.

In the original workflow: Quantification of nucleated cells was approximated via reference gene primer amplification. Assay: immunoSEQ multiplex PCR; the TCRdb copy retains only in-frame clones and omits some. D and trimming come from the DNA, and the V and J calls and clone size come from that table. The table has under 250,000 clones, roughly 83% seen once. Germline V gene sequence: CDR1 SNHLY, CDR2 FYNNEI. V gave up 6 bases and J gave up 4 bases, with 16 bases separating them. CDR3 length: 15 amino acids. Sample: peripheral blood. This TCR was recovered from a woman between 65 and 79 years old with active or convalescent COVID-19. V and J are TRBV2 and TRBJ2-1; tentative D call: TRBD1 (7 bases). This CDR3 is CASRPNAGQYNEQFF. The CDR3 region has the DNA TGTGCCAGCAGGCCAAATGCGGGACAGTACAATGAGCAGTTCTTC.